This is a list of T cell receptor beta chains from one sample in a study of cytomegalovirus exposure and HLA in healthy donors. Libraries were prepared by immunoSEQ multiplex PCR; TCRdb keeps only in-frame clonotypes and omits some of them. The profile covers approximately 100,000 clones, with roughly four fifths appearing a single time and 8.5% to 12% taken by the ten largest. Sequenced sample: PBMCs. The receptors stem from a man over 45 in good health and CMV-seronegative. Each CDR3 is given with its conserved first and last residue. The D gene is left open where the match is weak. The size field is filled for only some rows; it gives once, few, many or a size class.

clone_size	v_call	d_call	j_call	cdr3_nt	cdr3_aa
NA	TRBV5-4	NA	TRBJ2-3	TGTGCCAGCAGCTTGAATTCCGGGGAGACAGATACGCAGTATTTT	CASSLNSGETDTQYF
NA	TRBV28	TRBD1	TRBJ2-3	TGTGCCAGCAGCCTCGACAGGGGGCGGGAAGATACGCAGTATTTT	CASSLDRGREDTQYF
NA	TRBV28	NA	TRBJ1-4	TGTGCCAGCGGCCTAGGGGGACCCTTAGTTGCAACTAATGAAAAACTGTTTTTT	CASGLGGPLVATNEKLFF
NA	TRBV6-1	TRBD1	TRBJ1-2	TGTGCCAGCAGCCGGGGACAGGCGCTTTATGGCTACACCTTC	CASSRGQALYGYTF
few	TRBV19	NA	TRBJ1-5	TGTGCCAGTAGTCCACCGGGACATAGAAGCAATCAGCCCCAGCATTTT	CASSPPGHRSNQPQHF
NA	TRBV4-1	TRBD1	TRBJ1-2	TGCGCCAGCAGCCAAATGGCCGGGACAGGGCGAATAAGAAACTATGGCTACACCTTC	CASSQMAGTGRIRNYGYTF
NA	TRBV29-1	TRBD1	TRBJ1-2	TGCAGCGTCCGACAGGGATTTGGCTACACCTTC	CSVRQGFGYTF
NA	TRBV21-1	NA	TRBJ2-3	TGTGCCAGCAGCAAAGAGCTCCCCTGGGCATCTTGCTGGGGCACAGATACGCAGTATTTT	CASSKELPWASCWGTDTQYF
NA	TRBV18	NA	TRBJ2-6	TGTGCCAGCTCACCGACAGGAACCTCTGGGGCCAACGTCCTGACTTTC	CASSPTGTSGANVLTF
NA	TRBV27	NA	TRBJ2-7	TGTGCCAGCAGTGCGAACTCCTACGAGCAGTACTTC	CASSANSYEQYF
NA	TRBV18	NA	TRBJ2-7	TGTGCCAGCTCACCCCCAGGGGCCTTGAATTACGAGCAGTACTTC	CASSPPGALNYEQYF
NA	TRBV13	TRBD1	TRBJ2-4	TGTGCCAGCAGCTTAACAGGGGGGCGCATTCAGTACTTC	CASSLTGGRIQYF
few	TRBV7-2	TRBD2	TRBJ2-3	TGTGCCAGCAGCCCGACTAGCGGGAGGGGGGATACGCAGTATTTT	CASSPTSGRGDTQYF
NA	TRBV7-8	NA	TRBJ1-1	TGTGCCAGCAGCTTAGAGGCCCTGACAGGTGGAGAAGCTTTCTTT	CASSLEALTGGEAFF
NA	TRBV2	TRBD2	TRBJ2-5	TGTGCCAGCAGCCTAGGACTAGCGGGAGGGCCAAAGACCCAGTACTTC	CASSLGLAGGPKTQYF
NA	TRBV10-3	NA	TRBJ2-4	TGTGCCATCAGTGAGGACGGGGGTAGTCACATTCAGTACTTC	CAISEDGGSHIQYF
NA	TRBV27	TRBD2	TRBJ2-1	TGTGCCAGCAGTTTCGGACTAGCGGGTGGAAGGAATGAGCAGTTCTTC	CASSFGLAGGRNEQFF
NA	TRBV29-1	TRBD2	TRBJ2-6	TGCAGCGTGGGGGGACTAGCTCCGGGGGCCAACGTCCTGACTTTC	CSVGGLAPGANVLTF
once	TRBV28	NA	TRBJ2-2	TGTGCCAGCAGTTCCGTTAGTAGTCCTTATGCGGGCACCGGGGAGCTGTTTTTT	CASSSVSSPYAGTGELFF
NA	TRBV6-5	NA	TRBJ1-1	TGTGCCAGCAGTTACACGGGGGGCCTGAGCACTGAAGCTTTCTTT	CASSYTGGLSTEAFF
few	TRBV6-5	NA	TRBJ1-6	TGTGCCAGCAGTTGGACAGAATATTCACCCCTCCACTTT	CASSWTEYSPLHF
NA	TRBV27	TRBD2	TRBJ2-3	TGTGCCAGCGGGACTAGCGGGGGGGCCTCTAGCACAGATACGCAGTATTTT	CASGTSGGASSTDTQYF
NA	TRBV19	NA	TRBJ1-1	TGTGCCAGTAGTCGAGGTCAGGGGTTTGGGAACACTGAAGCTTTCTTT	CASSRGQGFGNTEAFF
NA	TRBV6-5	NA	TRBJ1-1	TGTGCCAGCAGTTATATGGGCAACACTGAAGCTTTCTTT	CASSYMGNTEAFF
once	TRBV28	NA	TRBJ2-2	TGTGCCAGCAGTTTCGCTAGCCCACCCACCGGGGAGCTGTTTTTT	CASSFASPPTGELFF
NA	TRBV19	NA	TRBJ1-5	TGTGCCAGTAGTATAGGCCCCCAGGGTTATCAGCCCCAGCATTTT	CASSIGPQGYQPQHF
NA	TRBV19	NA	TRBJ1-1	TGTGCCAGTAGTTCCTCGAACACTGAAGCTTTCTTT	CASSSSNTEAFF
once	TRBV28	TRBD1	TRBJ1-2	TGTGCCAGCAGTCTCAACAGCCCCAGGGGGGGCTACACCTTC	CASSLNSPRGGYTF
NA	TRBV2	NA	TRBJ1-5	TGTGCCAGCAGTGCAGGGGCCATACAGCCCCAGCATTTT	CASSAGAIQPQHF
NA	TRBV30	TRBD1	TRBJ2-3	TGTGCCTGGAGTACCGGGACAGGGGATACAGATACGCAGTATTTT	CAWSTGTGDTDTQYF
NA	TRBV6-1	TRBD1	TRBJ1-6	TGTGCCAGCAGTGCGTACCGGGACAGGGATTCACCCCTCCACTTT	CASSAYRDRDSPLHF
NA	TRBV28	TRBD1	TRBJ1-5	TGTGCCAGCCTGGAAGGGGACAGGGAATTTCAGCCCCAGCATTTT	CASLEGDREFQPQHF
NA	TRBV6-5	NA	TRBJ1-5	TGTGCCAGCGATTTCCGGGTGAAGGGGGATCAGCCCCAGCATTTT	CASDFRVKGDQPQHF
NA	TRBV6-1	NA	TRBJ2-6	TGTGCCAGCAACTCTGGAGGCTCTGGGGCCAACGTCCTGACTTTC	CASNSGGSGANVLTF
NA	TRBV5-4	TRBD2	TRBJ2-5	TGTGCCAGCAGCTTGGGACTAGCGGGAGAAGAGACCCAGTACTTC	CASSLGLAGEETQYF
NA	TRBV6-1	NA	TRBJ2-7	TGTGCCAGTTCGGAGGAACCCTACGAGCAGTACTTC	CASSEEPYEQYF
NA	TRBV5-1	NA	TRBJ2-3	TGCGCCAGCAGCTTACCAAACGGGGGAGCGACAGATACGCAGTATTTT	CASSLPNGGATDTQYF
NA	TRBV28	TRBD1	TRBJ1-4	TGTGCCAGCAGTATTGACAGGGGTCGACCAGAAAAACTGTTTTTT	CASSIDRGRPEKLFF
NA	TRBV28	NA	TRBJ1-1	TGTGCCAGCAGCTTCGTCCGCGGTACGAGAACTGAAGCTTTCTTT	CASSFVRGTRTEAFF
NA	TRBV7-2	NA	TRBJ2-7	TGTGCCAGCAGCTTAGCTCCAGGGGCGGTTTACGAGCAGTACTTC	CASSLAPGAVYEQYF
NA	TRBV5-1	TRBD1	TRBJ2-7	TGCGCCAGCAGCTTAACCGGGACAGGGGGCCCGGGGCAGTACTTC	CASSLTGTGGPGQYF